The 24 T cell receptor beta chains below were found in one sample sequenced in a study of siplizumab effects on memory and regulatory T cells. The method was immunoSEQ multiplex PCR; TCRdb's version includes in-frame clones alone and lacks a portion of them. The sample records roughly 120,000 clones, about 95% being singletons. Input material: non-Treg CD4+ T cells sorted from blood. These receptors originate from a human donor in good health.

In DNA, the CDR3 is TGTGCCAGCAGTCCAACTAGCGGACGCTCCTACGAGCAGTACTTC. Translating it yields CASSPTSGRSYEQYF. This chain connects TRBV7-2 to TRBJ2-7; 8 bases are a match to TRBD2. Germline CDR1 is SGHTA and CDR2 is FQGNSA. CDR3 size: 15 residues. V gave up 6 bases and J gave up 0 bases; unmatched junction bases: 7.

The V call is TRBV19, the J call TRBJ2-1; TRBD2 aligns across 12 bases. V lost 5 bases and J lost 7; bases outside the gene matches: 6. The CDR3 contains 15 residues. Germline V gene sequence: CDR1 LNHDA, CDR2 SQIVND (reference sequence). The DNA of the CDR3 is TGTGCCAGTAGTCTACTAGCGGGGGGCCGGAATGAGCAGTTCTTC. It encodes CASSLLAGGRNEQFF. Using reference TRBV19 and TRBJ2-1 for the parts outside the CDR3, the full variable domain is DGGITQSPKYLFRKEGQNVTLSCEQNLNHDAMYWYRQDPGQGLRLIYYSQIVNDFQKGDIAEGYSVSREKKESFPLTVTSAQKNPTAFYLCASSLLAGGRNEQFFGPGTRLTVL.

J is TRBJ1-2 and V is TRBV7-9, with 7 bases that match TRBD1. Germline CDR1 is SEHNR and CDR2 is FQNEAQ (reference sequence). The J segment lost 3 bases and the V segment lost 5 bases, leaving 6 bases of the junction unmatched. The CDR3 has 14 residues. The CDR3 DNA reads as TGTGCCAGCAGCCCCTCCGGGACAGACTATGGCTACACCTTC. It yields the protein CASSPSGTDYGYTF.

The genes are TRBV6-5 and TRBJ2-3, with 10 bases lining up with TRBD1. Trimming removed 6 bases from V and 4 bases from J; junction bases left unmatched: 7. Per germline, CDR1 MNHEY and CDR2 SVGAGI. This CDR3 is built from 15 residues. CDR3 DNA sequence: TGTGCCAGCAGATCCCCCGGGACAGGGGCAGATACGCAGTATTTT. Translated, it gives CASRSPGTGADTQYF.

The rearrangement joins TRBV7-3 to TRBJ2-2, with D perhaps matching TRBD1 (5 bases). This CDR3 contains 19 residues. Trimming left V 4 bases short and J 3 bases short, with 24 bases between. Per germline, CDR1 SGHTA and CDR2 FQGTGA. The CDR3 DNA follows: TGTGCCAGCAGCTATAAGGGGTGGCAGCCTACCATTGACACCGGGGAGCTGTTTTTT. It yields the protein CASSYKGWQPTIDTGELFF.

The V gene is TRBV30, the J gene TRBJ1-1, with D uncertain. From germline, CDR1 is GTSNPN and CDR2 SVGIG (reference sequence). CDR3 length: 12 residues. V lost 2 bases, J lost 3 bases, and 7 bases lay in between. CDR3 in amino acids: CAWSSGDTEAFF. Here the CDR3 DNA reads TGTGCCTGGAGTTCGGGAGACACTGAAGCTTTCTTT.

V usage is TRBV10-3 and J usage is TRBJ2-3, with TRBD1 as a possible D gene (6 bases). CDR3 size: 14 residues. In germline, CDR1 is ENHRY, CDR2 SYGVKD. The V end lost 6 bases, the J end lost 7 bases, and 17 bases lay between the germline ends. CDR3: CAIRDGTSQNTQYF. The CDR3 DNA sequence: TGTGCCATCAGGGACGGGACAAGTCAAAATACGCAGTATTTT.

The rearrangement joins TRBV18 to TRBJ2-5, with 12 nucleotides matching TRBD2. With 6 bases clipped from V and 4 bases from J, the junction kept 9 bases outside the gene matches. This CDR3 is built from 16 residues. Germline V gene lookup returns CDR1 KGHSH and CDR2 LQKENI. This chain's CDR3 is CASSPGLAGGRETQYF. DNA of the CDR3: TGTGCCAGCTCCCCAGGCCTAGCGGGAGGGCGAGAGACCCAGTACTTC.

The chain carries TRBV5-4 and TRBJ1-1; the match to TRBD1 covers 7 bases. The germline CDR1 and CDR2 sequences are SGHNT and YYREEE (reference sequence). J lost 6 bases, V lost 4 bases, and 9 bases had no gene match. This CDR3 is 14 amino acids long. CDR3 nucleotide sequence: TGTGCCAGCAGCGCCATGACAGGGAGTTCTGAAGCTTTCTTT. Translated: CASSAMTGSSEAFF.

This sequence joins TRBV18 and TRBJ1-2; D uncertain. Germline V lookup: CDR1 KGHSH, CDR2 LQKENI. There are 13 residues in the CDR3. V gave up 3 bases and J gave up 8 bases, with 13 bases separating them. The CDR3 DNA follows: TGTGCCAGCTCACCGTCGGATAATAGAGGCTACACCTTC. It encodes CASSPSDNRGYTF. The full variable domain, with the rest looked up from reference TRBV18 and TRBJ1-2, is NAGVMQNPRHLVRRRGQEARLRCSPMKGHSHVYWYRQLPEEGLKFMVYLQKENIIDESGMPKERFSAEFPKEGPSILRIQQVVRGDSAAYFCASSPSDNRGYTFGSGTRLTVV.

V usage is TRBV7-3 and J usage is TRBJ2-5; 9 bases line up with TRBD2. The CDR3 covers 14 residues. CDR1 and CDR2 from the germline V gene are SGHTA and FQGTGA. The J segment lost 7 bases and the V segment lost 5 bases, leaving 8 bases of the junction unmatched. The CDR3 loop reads CASSPVAGEVTQYF. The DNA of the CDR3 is TGTGCCAGCAGCCCGGTAGCGGGAGAGGTGACCCAGTACTTC. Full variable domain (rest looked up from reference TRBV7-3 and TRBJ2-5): GAGVSQTPSNKVTEKGKYVELRCDPISGHTALYWYRQSLGQGPEFLIYFQGTGAADDSGLPNDRFFAVRPEGSVSTLKIQRTERGDSAVYLCASSPVAGEVTQYFGPGTRLLVL.

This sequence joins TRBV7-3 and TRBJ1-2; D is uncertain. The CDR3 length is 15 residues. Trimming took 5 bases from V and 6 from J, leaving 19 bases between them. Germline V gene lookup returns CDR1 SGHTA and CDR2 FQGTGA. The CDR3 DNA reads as TGTGCCAGCAGCCCCTCGGGAGGGTCTCCCGATGGCTACACCTTC. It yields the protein CASSPSGGSPDGYTF.

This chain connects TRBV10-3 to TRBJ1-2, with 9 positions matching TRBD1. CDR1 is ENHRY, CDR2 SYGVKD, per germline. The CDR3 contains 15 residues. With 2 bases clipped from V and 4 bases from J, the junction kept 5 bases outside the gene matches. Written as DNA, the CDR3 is TGTGCCATCAGTGAGGGACAGGGGTTGGGCTATGGCTACACCTTC. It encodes CAISEGQGLGYGYTF.

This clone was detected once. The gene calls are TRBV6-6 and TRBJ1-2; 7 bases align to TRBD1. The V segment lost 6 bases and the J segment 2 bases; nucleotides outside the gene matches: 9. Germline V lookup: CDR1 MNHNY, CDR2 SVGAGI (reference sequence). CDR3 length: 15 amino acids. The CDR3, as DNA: TGTGCCAGCAGCCGTACTGACAGGGCGAACTATGGCTACACCTTC. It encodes CASSRTDRANYGYTF.

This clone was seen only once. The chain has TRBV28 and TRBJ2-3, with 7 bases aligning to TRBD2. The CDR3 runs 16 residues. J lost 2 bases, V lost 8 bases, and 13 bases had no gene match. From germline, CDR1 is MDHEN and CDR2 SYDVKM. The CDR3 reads CASHNRLARNTDTQYF. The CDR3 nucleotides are TGTGCCAGCCACAATAGACTAGCAAGGAACACAGATACGCAGTATTTT.

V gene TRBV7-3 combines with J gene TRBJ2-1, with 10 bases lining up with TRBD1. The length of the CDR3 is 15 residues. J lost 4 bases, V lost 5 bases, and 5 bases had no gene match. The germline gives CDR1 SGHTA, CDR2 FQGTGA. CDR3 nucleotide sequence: TGTGCCAGCAGCGAAGGACAGGGGGGTTACAATGAGCAGTTCTTC. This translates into CASSEGQGGYNEQFF.

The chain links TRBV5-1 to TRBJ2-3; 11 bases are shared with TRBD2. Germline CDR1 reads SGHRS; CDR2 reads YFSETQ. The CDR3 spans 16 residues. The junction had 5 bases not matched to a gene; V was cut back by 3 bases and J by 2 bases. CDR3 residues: CASSSGTSGTTDTQYF. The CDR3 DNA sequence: TGCGCCAGCAGCTCTGGGACTAGCGGAACCACAGATACGCAGTATTTT.

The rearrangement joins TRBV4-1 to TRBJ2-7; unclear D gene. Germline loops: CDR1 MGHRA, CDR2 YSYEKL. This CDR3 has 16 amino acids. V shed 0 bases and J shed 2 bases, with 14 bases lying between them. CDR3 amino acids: CASSQDPSSDAYEQYF. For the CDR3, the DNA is TGCGCCAGCAGCCAAGATCCCAGCTCAGACGCCTACGAGCAGTACTTC.

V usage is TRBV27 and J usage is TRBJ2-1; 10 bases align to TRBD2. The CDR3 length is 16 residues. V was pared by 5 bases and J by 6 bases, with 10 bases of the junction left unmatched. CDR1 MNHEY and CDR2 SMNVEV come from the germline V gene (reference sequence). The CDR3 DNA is TGTGCCAGCAGTCCCCCCCTAGCGGGAGCTATCAATGAGCAGTTCTTC. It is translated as CASSPPLAGAINEQFF.

CDR3 bases: TGTGCCAGCAGGGTGGGGACAAACACTAACGAGCAGTACTTC. Residues: CASRVGTNTNEQYF. The chain combines TRBV6-5 with TRBJ2-7, with a possible D match to TRBD1 (6 bases). Germline-derived CDR1 and CDR2 are MNHEY and SVGAGI. V lost 6 bases and J 5 bases, leaving 17 bases between the germline ends. The CDR3 totals 14 residues.

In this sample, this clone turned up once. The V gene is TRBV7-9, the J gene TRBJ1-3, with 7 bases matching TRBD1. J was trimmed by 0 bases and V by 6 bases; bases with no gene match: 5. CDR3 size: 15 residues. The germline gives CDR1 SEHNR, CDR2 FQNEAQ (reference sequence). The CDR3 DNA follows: TGTGCCAGCAGTTGGCAGGGGGTCTCTGGAAACACCATATATTTT. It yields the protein CASSWQGVSGNTIYF.

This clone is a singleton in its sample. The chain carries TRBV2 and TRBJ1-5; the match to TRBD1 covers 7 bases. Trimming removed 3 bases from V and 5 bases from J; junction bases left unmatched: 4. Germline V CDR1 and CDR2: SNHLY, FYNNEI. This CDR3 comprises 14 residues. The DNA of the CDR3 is TGTGCCAGCAGTGAGGGCAGGGGGTATCAGCCCCAGCATTTT. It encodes CASSEGRGYQPQHF. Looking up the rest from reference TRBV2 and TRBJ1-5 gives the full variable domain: EPEVTQTPSHQVTQMGQEVILRCVPISNHLYFYWYRQILGQKVEFLVSFYNNEISEKSEIFDDQFSVERPDGSNFTLKIRSTKLEDSAMYFCASSEGRGYQPQHFGDGTRLSIL.

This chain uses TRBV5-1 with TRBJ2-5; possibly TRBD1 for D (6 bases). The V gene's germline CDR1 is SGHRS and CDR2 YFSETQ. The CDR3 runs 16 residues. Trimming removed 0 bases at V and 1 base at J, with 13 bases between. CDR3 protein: CASSLAGQRGQETQYF. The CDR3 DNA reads TGCGCCAGCAGCTTGGCCGGACAGAGGGGCCAAGAGACCCAGTACTTC.

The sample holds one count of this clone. CDR3 sequence reads: CATSMTRVDFYEQYF. The CDR3 coding sequence is TGTGCCACCAGCATGACTAGGGTGGATTTCTACGAGCAGTACTTC. The chain joins TRBV15 to TRBJ2-7, with a tentative D call TRBD2 (6 bases). CDR1 is LNHNV, CDR2 YYDKDF, per germline (reference sequence). V lost 4 bases to trimming and J lost 3 bases, with 16 bases between them. The CDR3 has 15 amino acids.